These 30 T cell receptor beta chains share one sample of origin, sequenced in a study of blood T cell repertoires in COVID-19. Repertoires were generated with immunoSEQ multiplex PCR, while TCRdb's copy carries only in-frame clones and drops some. The table lists 100,000 or so clones, over 80% of them singletons. The material sequenced was peripheral blood. The receptors come from a man aged 45-65 years with acute or convalescent COVID-19.

The rearrangement uses TRBV2 and TRBJ1-5, with TRBD1 identical over 7 bases. The CDR3 spans 14 residues. V lost 8 bases to trimming and J lost 7 bases; unmatched junction nucleotides: 11. Germline V gene lookup returns CDR1 SNHLY and CDR2 FYNNEI. CDR3 protein: CASSREGARQPQHF. For the CDR3, the DNA is TGTGCCAGCTCTCGAGAGGGGGCTCGACAGCCCCAGCATTTT.

The genes are TRBV15 and TRBJ2-1; TRBD1 agrees at 9 bases. The length of the CDR3 is 17 residues. Germline trimming cut 4 bases from V and 7 bases from J; bases unmatched to any gene: 14. Germline V lookup: CDR1 LNHNV, CDR2 YYDKDF (reference sequence). CDR3 nucleotide sequence: TGTGCCACCAGCACCGAAGTAGGGACAGGGAGGAGGAATGAGCAGTTCTTC. It encodes CATSTEVGTGRRNEQFF.

This chain links TRBV5-6 with TRBJ1-5; D not resolved. The germline V gene has CDR1 SGHDT and CDR2 YYEEEE. Trimming left V 0 bases short and J 4 bases short, with 11 bases between. The CDR3 contains 15 residues. The CDR3 region is CASSLGGVRNQPQHF. The CDR3, as DNA: TGTGCCAGCAGCTTGGGCGGGGTACGGAATCAGCCCCAGCATTTT. Looking up the rest from reference TRBV5-6 and TRBJ1-5 gives the full variable domain: DAGVTQSPTHLIKTRGQQVTLRCSPKSGHDTVSWYQQALGQGPQFIFQYYEEEERQRGNFPDRFSGHQFPNYSSELNVNALLLGDSALYLCASSLGGVRNQPQHFGDGTRLSIL.

The chain joins TRBV11-3 to TRBJ2-3, with unresolved D. V was pared by 4 bases and J by 6 bases, with 8 bases between. This CDR3 comprises 12 residues. Germline CDR1 reads SGHNT; CDR2 reads YENEEA. The DNA of the CDR3 is TGTGCCAGCAGCTATAGCCGGGATACGCAGTATTTT. The encoded protein is CASSYSRDTQYF.

The genes are TRBV2 and TRBJ2-5; 11 bases are a match to TRBD1. The CDR3 consists of 14 residues. The trim removed 6 bases at V and 6 bases at J, leaving 6 bases unmatched. From germline, CDR1 is SNHLY and CDR2 FYNNEI. CDR3: CASRGTGGAKTQYF. The DNA of the CDR3 is TGTGCCAGCAGAGGGACAGGGGGGGCGAAGACCCAGTACTTC.

V and J are TRBV4-1 and TRBJ2-1; 8 nucleotides line up with TRBD2. Per germline, CDR1 MGHRA and CDR2 YSYEKL. Germline trimming cut 0 bases from V and 11 bases from J; bases unmatched to any gene: 3. The CDR3 totals 13 residues. The CDR3 DNA reads TGCGCCAGCAGCCAAGATCTAGCGGGCCAGCAGTTCTTC. Its translation: CASSQDLAGQQFF.

J is TRBJ2-5 and V is TRBV7-8, with D perhaps TRBD2 (7 bases). The CDR3 extends over 15 amino acids. The germline V gene encodes CDR1 SGHVS and CDR2 FQNEAQ. V lost 0 bases to trimming and J lost 4 bases, with 12 bases between them. CDR3 amino acids: CASSLAGGARETQYF. The CDR3 DNA follows: TGTGCCAGCAGCTTAGCGGGGGGGGCCCGAGAGACCCAGTACTTC. The whole variable domain, remainder taken from reference TRBV7-8 and TRBJ2-5, is GAGVSQSPRYKVAKRGQDVALRCDPISGHVSLFWYQQALGQGPEFLTYFQNEAQLDKSGLPSDRFFAERPEGSVSTLKIQRTQQEDSAVYLCASSLAGGARETQYFGPGTRLLVL.

The genes are TRBV27 and TRBJ1-1; D is ambiguous. CDR1 and CDR2 (germline): MNHEY, SMNVEV (reference sequence). The CDR3 totals 13 residues. Between the trimmed V and J ends, which lost 3 bases and 1 base, there was a span of 6 bases. CDR3 in DNA: TGTGCCAGCAGTTTGTTCTGGAACACTGAAGCTTTCTTT. Amino acid sequence: CASSLFWNTEAFF.

The chain recombines TRBV9 with TRBJ2-5, with D maybe TRBD1 (6 bases). This CDR3 comprises 15 residues. CDR1 and CDR2 from the germline V gene are SGDLS and YYNGEE. V lost 0 bases to trimming and J lost 0 bases, with 9 bases between them. This chain's CDR3 is CASSVATGYQETQYF. CDR3 bases: TGTGCCAGCAGCGTAGCGACAGGATACCAAGAGACCCAGTACTTC.

The chain joins TRBV3-1 (or the pseudogene TRBV3-2) to TRBJ2-2; 7 bases line up with TRBD1. The germline gives CDR1 LGHDT, CDR2 YNNKEL (reference sequence). This CDR3 is built from 18 residues. Germline trimming cut 4 bases from V and 6 bases from J; bases unmatched to any gene: 17. The CDR3 loop is CASSLVRRGQRSAGELFF. Here the CDR3 DNA reads TGTGCCAGCAGCCTCGTAAGAAGGGGACAGAGGAGTGCCGGGGAGCTGTTTTTT.

The gene calls are TRBV5-1 and TRBJ1-1; D unclear. V was cut by 4 bases and J by 0 bases, with 13 bases left in between. The CDR3 is made up of 15 amino acids. CDR1 is SGHRS, CDR2 YFSETQ, per germline. The CDR3 loop is CASSPITVMNTEAFF. The DNA for the CDR3 is TGCGCCAGCAGCCCCATTACAGTAATGAACACTGAAGCTTTCTTT.

This chain uses TRBV10-3 with TRBJ2-5; 11 bases line up with TRBD2. This CDR3 spans 14 amino acids. V lost 6 bases, J lost 0 bases, and 0 bases stayed unmatched. Per the germline V gene, CDR1 is ENHRY and CDR2 is SYGVKD. The CDR3 bases are TGTGCCATCAGGGGACTAGCGGACCAAGAGACCCAGTACTTC. Its translation is CAIRGLADQETQYF.

This chain connects TRBV5-6 to TRBJ2-4; 8 nucleotides match TRBD1. The CDR3 covers 15 residues. Germline CDR1 reads SGHDT; CDR2 reads YYEEEE. Unmatched junction bases numbered 5, after V lost 3 bases and J lost 3 bases. CDR3 in DNA: TGTGCCAGCAGCTGGCAACAGGGGGACAAAAACATTCAGTACTTC. The encoded protein is CASSWQQGDKNIQYF. The whole variable domain, filled in from reference TRBV5-6 and TRBJ2-4, reads DAGVTQSPTHLIKTRGQQVTLRCSPKSGHDTVSWYQQALGQGPQFIFQYYEEEERQRGNFPDRFSGHQFPNYSSELNVNALLLGDSALYLCASSWQQGDKNIQYFGAGTRLSVL.

With regard to this clone: One end of the junction fails to match germline, which may point to a read error. V is TRBV2 and J is TRBJ2-4; TRBD2 is a possible D gene (5 bases). There are 12 residues in the CDR3. CDR1 is SNHLY and CDR2 is FYNNEI in the germline V gene. In nucleotides, the CDR3 is TGTGCCAGCAGTGAAGCGCTACGGGATCAGGACTTC. This translates into CASSEALRDQDF. The full variable domain, completed using reference TRBV2 and TRBJ2-4, is EPEVTQTPSHQVTQMGQEVILRCVPISNHLYFYWYRQILGQKVEFLVSFYNNEISEKSEIFDDQFSVERPDGSNFTLKIRSTKLEDSAMYFCASSEALRDQDFGAGTRLSVL.

The chain uses TRBV28 and TRBJ1-1; tentatively, D is TRBD1 (6 bases). This CDR3 is built from 15 residues. CDR1 is MDHEN, CDR2 SYDVKM, per germline. Deletions cut 6 bases from V and 6 bases from J, with 20 bases between. For the CDR3, the DNA is TGTGCCAGCAGCTCCTCAGGGGAGGGTGTGTCTGAAGCTTTCTTT. Translated, it gives CASSSSGEGVSEAFF.

Comment on this clone: Its ends do not fully match the called genes, so a read error is possible. The rearrangement links TRBV29-1 to TRBJ2-2, with 8 bases matching TRBD1. Germline assignment: CDR1 SQVTM and CDR2 ANQGSEA. The CDR3 totals 15 residues. In DNA, the CDR3 is TGCAGCGTTGAAGATTTCAGGGGGCGGGGCGGGCAGCTGTTTTTT. This gives the protein CSVEDFRGRGGQLFF.

The V and J genes are TRBV27 and TRBJ1-4; no definite D call. Between the trimmed V and J ends, which lost 1 base and 5 bases, there was a span of 5 bases. The germline CDR1 and CDR2 sequences are MNHEY and SMNVEV (reference sequence). The CDR3 extends over 13 amino acids. CDR3 in amino acids: CASSLLSNEKLFF. The CDR3 coding sequence is TGTGCCAGCAGTTTATTGTCGAATGAAAAACTGTTTTTT.

This chain uses TRBV18 with TRBJ1-3, with TRBD1 as a possible D gene (5 bases). V was shortened by 3 bases and J by 4 bases, with 13 bases between the two germline ends. Germline lookup yields CDR1 KGHSH and CDR2 LQKENI. This CDR3 has 15 residues. In DNA form, the CDR3 reads TGTGCCAGCTCACCGGGTAGGGGCAACGGAAACACCATATATTTT. It is translated as CASSPGRGNGNTIYF.

The gene calls are TRBV5-8 and TRBJ1-2; D perhaps matches TRBD1 (6 bases). CDR1 and CDR2 from the germline V gene are SGHTS and YDEGEE. V lost 4 bases and J 8 bases, leaving 18 bases between the germline ends. This CDR3 has 14 amino acids. DNA for the CDR3: TGTGCCAGCAGCCTAGGTCGGACAGTTTACGGCTACACCTTC. Its translation: CASSLGRTVYGYTF.

Only a few counts were recorded for this clone. The V gene is TRBV28, the J gene TRBJ1-5, with a tentative D call TRBD1 (6 bases). This CDR3 region has 15 residues. V was clipped by 6 bases and J by 3 bases, with 15 bases between them. Germline-derived CDR1 and CDR2 are MDHEN and SYDVKM. The CDR3 DNA reads TGTGCCAGCAGCCCCTCAGGGGCCCTCAATCAGCCCCAGCATTTT. This translates into CASSPSGALNQPQHF.

This clone turned up a few times. The chain recombines TRBV29-1 with TRBJ2-7; D is perhaps TRBD2 (5 bases). The CDR3 consists of 14 residues. Germline assignment: CDR1 SQVTM and CDR2 ANQGSEA. Trimming cost V 2 bases and J 3 bases, with 14 bases left between them. CDR3 amino acids: CSVEIGLEGYEQYF. Written as DNA, the CDR3 is TGCAGCGTTGAAATTGGGCTAGAGGGCTACGAGCAGTACTTC.

The chain carries TRBV6-5 and TRBJ1-1; 9 nucleotides align to TRBD1. This CDR3 has 15 residues. V was pared by 4 bases and J by 6 bases, with 9 bases of the junction left unmatched. CDR1 is MNHEY and CDR2 is SVGAGI in the germline V gene. Here the CDR3 DNA reads TGTGCCAGCAGTTCCCCCGGGACAGGGTCGCCTGAAGCTTTCTTT. Residues: CASSSPGTGSPEAFF.

The rearrangement joins TRBV5-1 to TRBJ1-5; D remains unclear. Trimming removed 5 bases at V and 0 bases at J, with 6 bases between. Germline CDR1 SGHRS, CDR2 YFSETQ. This CDR3 has 13 residues. CDR3 region: CASSADSNQPQHF. The DNA for the CDR3 is TGCGCCAGCAGTGCGGATAGCAATCAGCCCCAGCATTTT.

The rearrangement joins TRBV11-1 to TRBJ1-2; D is perhaps TRBD1 (6 bases). Between the trimmed V and J ends, which lost 2 bases and 7 bases, there was a span of 11 bases. Germline CDR1 reads SGHAT; CDR2 reads FQDESV (reference sequence). The CDR3 spans 13 residues. CDR3 nucleotide sequence: TGTGCCAGCAGCTTAAAGCAGGGGAGTGGCTACACCTTC. It specifies CASSLKQGSGYTF.

This clone has just a few counts. The rearrangement links TRBV11-2 to TRBJ2-1; possible D gene TRBD2, 7 bases. Deletions cut 5 bases from V and 4 bases from J, with 18 bases between. This CDR3 is built from 16 residues. CDR1 is SGHAT and CDR2 is FQNNGV in the germline V gene. CDR3 in DNA: TGTGCCAGCAGCCCTCGGGTGGGGGGGCCTTACAATGAGCAGTTCTTC. Translated, it gives CASSPRVGGPYNEQFF.

This chain's CDR3 is CASSAKEGDGYTF. The CDR3 bases are TGTGCCAGCAGTGCCAAAGAGGGGGATGGCTACACCTTC. The genes are TRBV6-4 and TRBJ1-2; weak D call: TRBD1 (6 bases). The CDR3 contains 13 residues. CDR1 MRHNA and CDR2 SNTAGT come from the germline V gene. The V gene lost 4 bases and the J gene lost 6 bases, with 12 bases spanning the gap.

This chain uses TRBV19 with TRBJ1-1, with a possible D match to TRBD1 (6 bases). This CDR3 spans 14 amino acids. With 5 bases removed from V and 1 base from J, the gap between germline ends came to 11 bases. The germline V gene encodes CDR1 LNHDA and CDR2 SQIVND (reference sequence). The CDR3 reads CASSVRGGNTEAFF. DNA for the CDR3: TGTGCCAGTAGTGTGAGAGGGGGGAACACTGAAGCTTTCTTT.

This clone appeared a few times. The chain employs TRBV29-1 and TRBJ1-1, with a weak D call TRBD1 (6 bases). From germline, CDR1 is SQVTM and CDR2 ANQGSEA. Trimming removed 5 bases from V and 1 base from J, with 14 bases in between. The CDR3 covers 14 residues. CDR3 loop: CSVWVQGRNTEAFF. CDR3 bases: TGCAGCGTTTGGGTCCAGGGGCGGAACACTGAAGCTTTCTTT. Variable domain in full (rest from reference TRBV29-1 and TRBJ1-1): SAVISQKPSRDICQRGTSLTIQCQVDSQVTMMFWYRQQPGQSLTLIATANQGSEATYESGFVIDKFPISRPNLTFSTLTVSNMSPEDSSIYLCSVWVQGRNTEAFFGQGTRLTVV.

The rearrangement links TRBV2 to TRBJ2-5; D not certain. The CDR3 consists of 13 residues. Germline CDR1 SNHLY, CDR2 FYNNEI. The V gene lost 9 bases and the J gene lost 0 bases, with 11 bases spanning the gap. The CDR3 loop reads CASREEHQETQYF. In DNA, the CDR3 is TGTGCCAGTCGAGAGGAACACCAAGAGACCCAGTACTTC.

This chain connects TRBV4-3 to TRBJ1-6, with a possible D match to TRBD1 (6 bases). V was shortened by 4 bases and J by 2 bases, with 9 bases between the two germline ends. The CDR3 sequence is 15 residues long. Germline-derived CDR1 and CDR2 are LGHNA and YSLEER. The CDR3 DNA sequence: TGCGCCAGCAGCCCTGGGGACACCTATAATTCACCCCTCCACTTT. It encodes CASSPGDTYNSPLHF.